This TCR beta chain was identified during a study of blood T cells in healthy people across ages. General study points: Naive and antigen-experienced cells were not separated, limiting conclusive comparison. Diversity of TCR beta per million T cells declined in a roughly linear way with age.

Comment on this clonotype: The antigen is unknown.

Then a second PCR, running about 7 to 11 cycles, was carried out with a sample-barcoded 5' primer and a J-beta primer mix. MiXCR was run by TCRdb on the 5' RACE reads, yielding one entry per CDR3 protein. The data contain about 1.8 million distinct CDR3 sequences, 40% to 55% of them seen just once; the ten biggest clones take up 2% to 2.5%. The CDR3 loop spans 13 amino acids. Trimming pared 1 base from V and 6 bases from J, leaving 6 bases between. From germline, CDR1 is LGHNA and CDR2 YSLEER. This sequence was found in a woman in her thirties or forties in good health. The gene calls are TRBV4-3 and TRBJ2-2; D gene ambiguous. Sequenced input: blood. In DNA form, the CDR3 reads TGCGCCAGCAGCCAAGTCCATGCCGGGGAGCTGTTTTTT. Residues: CASSQVHAGELFF.